The 20 T cell receptor beta chains reported below all come from one sample, sequenced in a study of blood T cell repertoires in COVID-19. Generated by immunoSEQ multiplex PCR, the TCRdb table keeps only in-frame clones and is missing some. This table has roughly 180,000 clones, around 82% appearing once. The material sequenced was peripheral blood. The origin of the receptors is a man aged 55 to 70 who had recovered from COVID-19.

The chain recombines TRBV18 with TRBJ2-7; D may be TRBD2 (5 bases). Germline V lookup: CDR1 KGHSH, CDR2 LQKENI. The germline V and J ends were trimmed by 6 bases and 5 bases, with 11 bases remaining between them. The CDR3 length is 12 residues. The CDR3 here is CASSRAEDEQYF. The CDR3 DNA follows: TGTGCCAGCTCCCGCGCGGAGGACGAGCAGTACTTC.

This clone was counted once. This rearrangement joins TRBV29-1 to TRBJ2-1; the match to TRBD1 covers 8 bases. The CDR3 is made up of 14 amino acids. CDR1 and CDR2 (germline): SQVTM, ANQGSEA. J lost 6 bases, V lost 6 bases, and 10 bases had no gene match. The CDR3 loop is CSVVAGTGGNEQFF. CDR3 nucleotides: TGCAGCGTCGTCGCCGGGACAGGAGGCAATGAGCAGTTCTTC.

The chain combines TRBV19 with TRBJ1-5; 8 bases align to TRBD1. Looked up from germline, CDR1 is LNHDA and CDR2 is SQIVND (reference sequence). The junction had 11 bases not matched to a gene; V was cut back by 3 bases and J by 4 bases. The CDR3 covers 17 residues. The CDR3 region has the DNA TGTGCCAGTAGTATTCCCGGGGCAGGGGGCGAAAATCAGCCCCAGCATTTT. Its protein product is CASSIPGAGGENQPQHF.

This clone appeared a single time. V gene TRBV7-2 combines with J gene TRBJ2-1; 13 bases map to TRBD2. The CDR3 has 16 amino acids. V was clipped by 4 bases and J by 10 bases; unmatched bases: 10. CDR1 and CDR2 (germline): SGHTA, FQGNSA. CDR3 residues: CASSSPTSGGIREQFF. CDR3 DNA: TGTGCCAGCAGCTCCCCGACTAGCGGGGGGATAAGAGAGCAGTTCTTC.

The gene calls are TRBV7-2 and TRBJ2-2, with 9 bases matching TRBD1. This CDR3 comprises 13 residues. Trimming removed 0 bases from V and 13 bases from J; junction bases left unmatched: 3. Germline assignment: CDR1 SGHTA and CDR2 FQGNSA. As DNA, the CDR3 is TGTGCCAGCAGCTTAGCCGGGACAGGGTGGCTGTTTTTT. This encodes CASSLAGTGWLFF.

Relative to its sample, this clone is medium-sized. The chain uses TRBV10-3 and TRBJ2-2; TRBD2 aligns across 10 bases. The CDR3 length is 14 residues. V shed 5 bases and J 3 bases; nucleotides not matched to a gene: 0. The germline V gene has CDR1 ENHRY and CDR2 SYGVKD. CDR3 residues: CAISSGGDTGELFF. The CDR3 DNA reads as TGTGCCATCAGTAGCGGGGGGGACACCGGGGAGCTGTTTTTT.

This clone was counted many times. The gene calls are TRBV2 and TRBJ1-2, with TRBD1 matching over 8 bases. With 4 bases clipped from V and 4 bases from J, the junction kept 5 bases outside the gene matches. CDR3 size: 14 residues. CDR1 and CDR2 (germline): SNHLY, FYNNEI. The CDR3 loop reads CASSALTGVYGYTF. In DNA form, the CDR3 reads TGTGCCAGCAGTGCTTTGACAGGGGTCTATGGCTACACCTTC. Supplemented by reference TRBV2 and TRBJ1-2, the full variable domain reads EPEVTQTPSHQVTQMGQEVILRCVPISNHLYFYWYRQILGQKVEFLVSFYNNEISEKSEIFDDQFSVERPDGSNFTLKIRSTKLEDSAMYFCASSALTGVYGYTFGSGTRLTVV.

This clone was seen a single time. The chain combines TRBV7-3 with TRBJ2-6; no reliable D call. This CDR3 has 14 amino acids. CDR1 is SGHTA, CDR2 FQGTGA, per germline. The V end was cut by 1 base, the J end by 3 bases, with 4 bases between. CDR3: CASSLIGGANVLTF. CDR3 nucleotides: TGTGCCAGCAGCTTAATCGGTGGGGCCAACGTCCTGACTTTC. Based on the CDR3 plus reference TRBV7-3 and TRBJ2-6, the full variable domain is GAGVSQTPSNKVTEKGKYVELRCDPISGHTALYWYRQSLGQGPEFLIYFQGTGAADDSGLPNDRFFAVRPEGSVSTLKIQRTERGDSAVYLCASSLIGGANVLTFGAGSRLTVL.

The rearrangement links TRBV5-4 to TRBJ2-1; tentatively, D is TRBD1 (5 bases). The CDR3 is 15 residues long. Deletions cut 0 bases from V and 3 bases from J, with 10 bases between. From germline, CDR1 is SGHNT and CDR2 YYREEE (reference sequence). CDR3 amino acids: CASSLEGAFYNEQFF. In DNA form, the CDR3 reads TGTGCCAGCAGCTTGGAAGGGGCTTTCTACAATGAGCAGTTCTTC.

V is TRBV6-2 or TRBV6-3 and J is TRBJ2-3, with TRBD2 matching over 10 bases. Germline-derived CDR1 and CDR2 are MNHEY and SVGEGT. J was trimmed by 1 base and V by 6 bases; bases with no gene match: 4. The CDR3 is 15 residues long. CDR3 DNA: TGTGCCAGCAGGCCTAGCGGGGGACGCACAGATACGCAGTATTTT. Translated, it gives CASRPSGGRTDTQYF.

The chain employs TRBV7-3 and TRBJ2-1; TRBD2 agrees at 10 bases. The germline V gene encodes CDR1 SGHTA and CDR2 FQGTGA. The CDR3 length is 17 residues. V was pared by 5 bases and J by 0 bases, with 7 bases of the junction left unmatched. CDR3 loop: CASSARTSGASYNEQFF. The CDR3 DNA follows: TGTGCCAGCAGCGCCCGGACTAGCGGTGCCTCCTACAATGAGCAGTTCTTC.

CDR3 amino acids: CASRTGGNSPLHF. DNA for the CDR3: TGTGCCAGCAGGACAGGGGGTAATTCACCCCTCCACTTT. This chain connects TRBV6-5 to TRBJ1-6; 9 positions agree with TRBD1. The ends lost 6 bases at V and 6 bases at J; junction bases unmatched: 0. The CDR3 is made up of 13 amino acids. CDR1 MNHEY and CDR2 SVGAGI come from the germline V gene.

The table lists this clone with a few counts. Other DNA sequences within the sample encode an identical CDR3. The chain employs TRBV29-1 and TRBJ2-3, with 8 bases that match TRBD1. Trimming took 3 bases from V and 4 from J; bases not matched to a gene: 6. This CDR3 is built from 14 residues. Germline-derived CDR1 and CDR2 are SQVTM and ANQGSEA. CDR3 DNA: TGCAGCGTTGAGGGTCAGGGGGCCGCAGATACGCAGTATTTT. Translated, it gives CSVEGQGAADTQYF.

The chain carries TRBV6-5 and TRBJ1-6; 7 nucleotides line up with TRBD1. The CDR3 has 14 amino acids. CDR1 and CDR2 (germline): MNHEY, SVGAGI. Losses at the gene ends were 6 bases for V and 8 bases for J; bases not matched to a gene: 7. CDR3 coding DNA: TGTGCCAGCAGACAGACAGGGCAGCATTCACCCCTCCACTTT. Translating gives CASRQTGQHSPLHF.

V usage is TRBV6-5 and J usage is TRBJ2-7; a possible D gene is TRBD1 (5 bases). The germline V gene has CDR1 MNHEY and CDR2 SVGAGI. V lost 6 bases to trimming and J lost 0 bases, with 12 bases between them. There are 14 residues in the CDR3. CDR3 region: CASRIQDSSYEQYF. The CDR3 DNA sequence: TGTGCCAGCAGGATACAGGATAGCTCCTACGAGCAGTACTTC.

This clone has a single count. V usage is TRBV5-5 and J usage is TRBJ2-1; the match to TRBD1 covers 10 bases. After removal of 1 base from V and 5 bases from J, the junction contained 3 bases not matched to a gene. CDR3 length: 15 residues. Per germline, CDR1 SGHKS and CDR2 YYEKEE (reference sequence). The CDR3 region has the DNA TGTGCCAGCAGCTTGTCCGGGACAGGGGACAATGAGCAGTTCTTC. It specifies CASSLSGTGDNEQFF.

The genes are TRBV9 and TRBJ2-5; TRBD2 is a possible D gene (6 bases). Germline loops: CDR1 SGDLS, CDR2 YYNGEE. The CDR3 has 15 amino acids. Between the trimmed V and J ends, which lost 4 bases and 4 bases, there was a span of 17 bases. The CDR3 loop is CASSLDRGFVETQYF. CDR3 DNA sequence: TGTGCCAGCAGCCTTGATCGGGGGTTTGTAGAGACCCAGTACTTC.

The chain couples TRBV30 to TRBJ1-1; 11 positions agree with TRBD1. This CDR3 is built from 14 residues. Unmatched junction bases numbered 5, after V lost 4 bases and J lost 4 bases. Germline values: CDR1 GTSNPN, CDR2 SVGIG (reference sequence). CDR3 residues: CAWNTGTGGTEAFF. CDR3 nucleotide sequence: TGTGCCTGGAACACCGGGACAGGGGGCACTGAAGCTTTCTTT.

The genes are TRBV12-3 or TRBV12-4 and TRBJ2-7, with a possible D match to TRBD1 (6 bases). The CDR3 has 13 residues. Between the trimmed V and J ends, which lost 5 bases and 5 bases, there was a span of 13 bases. The chain's CDR3 is CASSRTGLDEQYF. DNA for the CDR3: TGTGCCAGCAGTCGCACAGGGTTGGACGAGCAGTACTTC.

This chain links TRBV3-1 (or the pseudogene TRBV3-2) with TRBJ2-4, with TRBD1 identical over 10 bases. The CDR3 contains 15 residues. After removal of 4 bases from V and 5 bases from J, the junction contained 5 bases not matched to a gene. Germline values: CDR1 LGHDT, CDR2 YNNKEL (reference sequence). CDR3 sequence reads: CASSLDRGRENIQYF. In nucleotides, the CDR3 is TGTGCCAGCAGCCTTGACAGGGGGCGGGAAAACATTCAGTACTTC.